Listed below are T cell receptor beta chains from one sample, sequenced in a study of graft-versus-host responses after intestinal transplantation. The table came from immunoSEQ multiplex PCR; TCRdb's copy has only in-frame clones and leaves some out. The sample carries roughly 53,000 clones, more than 80% recorded once. The sample here was PBMCs, taken about 93 weeks after intestinal transplant. The receptors come from a human patient who received an intestinal transplant, so some T cells may come from the graft donor. Both conserved end residues are part of each CDR3. The D gene is left open where the match is weak. Where a row states a size, it is once, few, many or the class of an expanded clone; other rows omit it.

j_gene: TRBJ1-1; d_gene: .; v_gene: TRBV2; abundance: few; CDR3nt: TGTGCCAGCAGTGAAGGGGCACTTGAAGCTTTCTTT; CDR3aa: CASSEGALEAFF
j_gene: TRBJ2-2; d_gene: .; v_gene: TRBV10-1; abundance: .; CDR3nt: TGCGCCAGCAGTGACTTCAGGGGAGTAGGCACCGGGGAGCTGTTTTTT; CDR3aa: CASSDFRGVGTGELFF
j_gene: TRBJ2-2; d_gene: .; v_gene: TRBV18; abundance: .; CDR3nt: TGTGCCAGCTCACCACGGGACGGGGAGCTGTTTTTT; CDR3aa: CASSPRDGELFF
j_gene: TRBJ2-7; d_gene: TRBD1; v_gene: TRBV25-1; abundance: .; CDR3nt: TGTGCCAGCAGTGAATATAAAGGGGGCTATATCTACGAGCAGTACTTC; CDR3aa: CASSEYKGGYIYEQYF
j_gene: TRBJ2-7; d_gene: TRBD1; v_gene: TRBV5-5; abundance: .; CDR3nt: TGTGCCAGCAGCTTCCAGGGGGACGGTAGAACCTACGAGCAGTACTTC; CDR3aa: CASSFQGDGRTYEQYF
j_gene: TRBJ2-2; d_gene: TRBD1; v_gene: TRBV25-1; abundance: .; CDR3nt: TGTGCCAGCACTAGAACAGGGGCCACCGGGGAGCTGTTTTTT; CDR3aa: CASTRTGATGELFF
j_gene: TRBJ2-1; d_gene: .; v_gene: TRBV6-5; abundance: .; CDR3nt: TGTGCCAGCAGCCGTACGGGCGGGGTGGGGTCTGAGCAGTTCTTC; CDR3aa: CASSRTGGVGSEQFF
j_gene: TRBJ2-5; d_gene: TRBD1; v_gene: TRBV5-4; abundance: .; CDR3nt: TGTGCCAGCAGCCTGGGACAGGGATCAGAGACCCAGTACTTC; CDR3aa: CASSLGQGSETQYF
j_gene: TRBJ2-7; d_gene: TRBD1; v_gene: TRBV6-1; abundance: .; CDR3nt: TGTGCCAGCAGGGGACAGGGGGTAAACGAGCAGTACTTC; CDR3aa: CASRGQGVNEQYF
j_gene: TRBJ2-7; d_gene: TRBD2; v_gene: TRBV5-5; abundance: .; CDR3nt: TGTGCCAGCAGCTTTGGAGGGACTAACTTATACGAGCAGTACTTC; CDR3aa: CASSFGGTNLYEQYF
j_gene: TRBJ1-6; d_gene: .; v_gene: TRBV21-1; abundance: .; CDR3nt: TGTGCCAGCCAAAACAGGGGGCGCTCCTATAATTCACCCCTCCACTTT; CDR3aa: CASQNRGRSYNSPLHF
j_gene: TRBJ1-1; d_gene: TRBD1; v_gene: TRBV19; abundance: .; CDR3nt: TGTGCCAGTAGTAAATCAGGGGGCGCGATGAACACTGAAGCTTTCTTT; CDR3aa: CASSKSGGAMNTEAFF
j_gene: TRBJ2-7; d_gene: .; v_gene: TRBV6-1; abundance: .; CDR3nt: TGTGCCAGCAGTGGGCGGAGGTACGAGCAGTACTTC; CDR3aa: CASSGRRYEQYF
j_gene: TRBJ1-4; d_gene: .; v_gene: TRBV29-1; abundance: .; CDR3nt: TGCAGCGTGGGGGTGGGGGAGAGTACGGAACTGTTTTTT; CDR3aa: CSVGVGESTELFF
j_gene: TRBJ2-1; d_gene: .; v_gene: TRBV5-6; abundance: .; CDR3nt: TGTGCCAGCAGCGTGTGGGGGGCCGGTTTTGATGAGCAGTTCTTC; CDR3aa: CASSVWGAGFDEQFF
j_gene: TRBJ2-5; d_gene: .; v_gene: TRBV11-2; abundance: .; CDR3nt: TGTGCCAGCAGCTTAAACAAGGGGGAGGAGACCCAGTACTTC; CDR3aa: CASSLNKGEETQYF
j_gene: TRBJ2-1; d_gene: TRBD2; v_gene: TRBV6-1; abundance: .; CDR3nt: TGTGCCAGCTCGCGGGGGGGCTCCTACAATGAGCAGTTCTTC; CDR3aa: CASSRGGSYNEQFF
j_gene: TRBJ1-1; d_gene: .; v_gene: TRBV4-1; abundance: once; CDR3nt: TGCGCCAGCAGCCAAGTTCCAGGGCTTACTGAAGCTTTCTTT; CDR3aa: CASSQVPGLTEAFF
j_gene: TRBJ1-6; d_gene: TRBD1; v_gene: TRBV4-2; abundance: once; CDR3nt: TGTGCCAGCAGCCCGCGGGACAGTCCCTATAATTCACCCCTCCACTTT; CDR3aa: CASSPRDSPYNSPLHF
j_gene: TRBJ1-1; d_gene: .; v_gene: TRBV7-6; abundance: .; CDR3nt: TGTGCCAGCAGCTTAGAGGGCGGGGCCACTGAAGCTTTCTTT; CDR3aa: CASSLEGGATEAFF